The entry below describes one TCR beta chain. What antigen it recognizes has not been identified. Base qualities are missing; no much larger clone stands one base away. In the germline V gene (reference sequence), CDR1 corresponds to SGHKS and CDR2 to YYEKEE. The CDR3 measures 14 amino acids from cysteine to phenylalanine. Just CDR3 DNA is preserved here, 42 bases in frame from base 1. For this chain, trimming is 6 bases at the V end and 3 bases at the J end, and the number of junction bases without a gene match is 3. Profiling of TCR beta VDJ combinations and CDR3 sequences used genomic DNA as the template. An Illumina HiSeq 2000 was the platform used for TCR repertoire sequencing. The authors processed their data as follows. TRBV/TRBJ rearrangement plots, CDR3 size and DJ length profiles, and Simpson's diversity index were used to assess repertoires. The most abundant DNA sequence in the deep sequencing data was taken as the immunodominant clone. CDR3 amino acid sequences were checked for sharing across subjects and were also compared against the VDJdb database and published repertoires. The raw public data were reprocessed by TCRdb itself: fastp quality trimming at Q25, MiXCR clonotype calling, in-frame beta chains only. Each CDR3 protein appears once, grouped with its most common genes and DNA. The V and J calls, along with clone size, are taken from TCRdb and not from the paper's own processing. Here the sample has roughly 93,000 distinct CDR3 sequences; about 67% occur a single time. The top ten clonotypes cover 65% of the sample.

Flow cytometry had shown CD8+CD57+ cell expansion in the patients selected for sequencing. Every patient had a diagnosis of severe acquired aplastic anemia based on International Study of Aplastic Anemia and Agranulocytosis and Camitta criteria. No patient had received any therapy when blood was sampled. In the study, sorted CD4+ and CD8+ blood T cells from patients with severe aplastic anemia and from healthy subjects underwent deep sequencing of TCR repertoires. In the USA, patient enrollment took place under clinicaltrials.gov protocols 00001620, 01623167, 00001397, 00071045, 00081523 and 00961064. Ficoll-Paque density gradient centrifugation was used to isolate peripheral blood mononuclear cells. Before DNA extraction, CD4+ and CD8+ T cells were sorted with FACS or magnetic beads. These data come from a study of CD8+CD57+ T cells in acquired aplastic anemia listed by TCRdb under 2018. A note on the overall study: A mean of approximately 3 ug of DNA, ranging from about 0.2 to 27.4 ug, was extracted from sorted CD4+ and CD8+ cells. A CD8+CD57+ expansion meant a frequency higher than the mean frequency seen in healthy subjects.

The paper as a whole reports these results and caveats: Around 27 CD8+ CDR3 sequences were shared between patients and controls but appeared highly expressed in patients and within their immunodominant clones. No significant difference in CD8+ Simpson's diversity was found between patients and healthy controls (P=0.060).

The rearranged segments are TRBV5-5 and TRBJ2-1; a stretch of 10 junction bases matches TRBD2. Input material: sorted CD4+, CD8+, or CD8+CD57+ T cells (not recorded which) from PBMCs. The TCR sequence derives from a human donor with aplastic anemia. CDR3 region: CASNLAGVYNEQFF. The nucleotides read TGTGCCAGCAATCTAGCGGGAGTCTACAATGAGCAGTTCTTC. The CDR3, completed at both ends by the reference TRBV5-5 and TRBJ2-1 genes, gives the full variable domain DAGVTQSPTHLIKTRGQQVTLRCSPISGHKSVSWYQQVLGQGPQFIFQYYEKEERGRGNFPDRFSARQFPNYSSELNVNALLLGDSALYLCASNLAGVYNEQFFGPGTRLTVL.